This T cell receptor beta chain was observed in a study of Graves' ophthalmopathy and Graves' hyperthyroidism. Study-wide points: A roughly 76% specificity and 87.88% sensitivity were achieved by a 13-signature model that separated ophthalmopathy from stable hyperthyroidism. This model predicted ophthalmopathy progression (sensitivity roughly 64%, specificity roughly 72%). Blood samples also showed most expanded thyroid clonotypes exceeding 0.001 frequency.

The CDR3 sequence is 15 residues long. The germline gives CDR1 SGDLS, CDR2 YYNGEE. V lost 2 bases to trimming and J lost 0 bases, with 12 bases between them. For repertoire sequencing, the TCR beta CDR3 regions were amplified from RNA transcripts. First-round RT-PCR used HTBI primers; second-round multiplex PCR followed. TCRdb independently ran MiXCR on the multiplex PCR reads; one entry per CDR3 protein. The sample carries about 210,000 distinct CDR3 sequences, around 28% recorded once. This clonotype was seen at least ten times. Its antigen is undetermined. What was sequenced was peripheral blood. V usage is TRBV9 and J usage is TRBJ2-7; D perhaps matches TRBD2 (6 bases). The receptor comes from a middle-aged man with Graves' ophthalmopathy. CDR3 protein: CASSVRDGFSYEQYF. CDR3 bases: TGTGCCAGCAGCGTGCGGGACGGATTCTCCTACGAGCAGTACTTC.